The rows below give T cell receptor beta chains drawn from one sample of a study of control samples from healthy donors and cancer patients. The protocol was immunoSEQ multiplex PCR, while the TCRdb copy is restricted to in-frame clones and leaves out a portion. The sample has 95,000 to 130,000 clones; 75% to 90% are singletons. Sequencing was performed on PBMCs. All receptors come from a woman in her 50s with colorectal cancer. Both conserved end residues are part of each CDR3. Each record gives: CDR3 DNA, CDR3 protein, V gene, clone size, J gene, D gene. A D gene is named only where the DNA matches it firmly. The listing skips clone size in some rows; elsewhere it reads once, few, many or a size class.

TGTGCCAGCTCCCACGACACGGGAAACGCGTACGAGCAGTACTTC | CASSHDTGNAYEQYF | TRBV18 | . | TRBJ2-7 | .
TGTGCCAGCAGCTCCAGCCGGGGCGGCACTGAAGCTTTCTTT | CASSSSRGGTEAFF | TRBV5-6 | . | TRBJ1-1 | .
TGTGCCAGCAGCCCCGCCGGGGGACGCTCTGGAAACACCATATATTTT | CASSPAGGRSGNTIYF | TRBV5-6 | . | TRBJ1-3 | .
TGCGCCAGCAGTCAGTCGAAATGCTCCTACGAGCAGTACTTC | CASSQSKCSYEQYF | TRBV23-1 | . | TRBJ2-7 | .
TGTGCCAGCAGCCCAAGATCGAGGGGGGAAAAACTGTTTTTT | CASSPRSRGEKLFF | TRBV6-5 | . | TRBJ1-4 | .
TGTGCCAGCAGCTTAGGGGCCCGAAAGAATACGCAGTATTTT | CASSLGARKNTQYF | TRBV11-2 | few | TRBJ2-3 | .
TGTGCCAGCAAAGGGGACGGACAGGGGCGTACCGGGGAGCTGTTTTTT | CASKGDGQGRTGELFF | TRBV25-1 | . | TRBJ2-2 | TRBD1
TGTGCCAGCAGCCCCGACCCGGGACAGGGCTATGGCTACACCTTC | CASSPDPGQGYGYTF | TRBV5-6 | once | TRBJ1-2 | TRBD1
TGTGCCAGCAGCTTAGATTTCGGGGAGCTGTTTTTT | CASSLDFGELFF | TRBV11-2 | once | TRBJ2-2 | .
TGTGCCAGCCTCGTAGGGGAGAATGAGCAGTTCTTC | CASLVGENEQFF | TRBV28 | once | TRBJ2-1 | .
TGTGCCAGCAGTGATATTGGGGAGGGGATGAACACTGAAGCTTTCTTT | CASSDIGEGMNTEAFF | TRBV6-1 | once | TRBJ1-1 | .
TGTGCCAGCAGCGGCAACAGCGTGGGGGTAACAGATACGCAGTATTTT | CASSGNSVGVTDTQYF | TRBV7-3 | . | TRBJ2-3 | .
TGTGCCAGCAGTTTGAACGTTATAGGGGGCTACACCTTC | CASSLNVIGGYTF | TRBV12-3/TRBV12-4 | few | TRBJ1-2 | .